This T cell receptor beta chain was identified during a study of CD8+CD57+ T cells in acquired aplastic anemia. The overall study: Yields of DNA that came from sorted CD4+ and CD8+ cells averaged about 3.5 ug. An average of about 10.8 million reads for CD4+ cells was obtained from healthy donors.

The CDR3 sequence is 15 residues long. Looked up from germline, CDR1 is SGHRS and CDR2 is YFSETQ. Trimming cost V 1 base and J 10 bases, with 17 bases left between them. Genomic DNA served as template for TCR beta VDJ and CDR3 profiling. TCRdb re-derived calls from the reads in MiXCR, one entry per CDR3 protein. This sample has about 220,000 distinct CDR3 sequences; 30% to 40% occur once, and the top ten carry around 1.1%. Findings and limits, study-wide: Patients did not significantly differ from controls in CD8+ Simpson's diversity. Over 25 shared CD8+ CDR3s appeared highly expressed within patients' immunodominant clones.

About this clonotype: Its matching antigen is unknown.

This receptor was obtained from a human donor in good health, serving as a control. Sequenced input: sorted CD4+, CD8+, or CD8+CD57+ T cells (not recorded which) from PBMCs. This chain connects TRBV5-1 to TRBJ1-4; no clear D. CDR3 loop: CASSLTNPSVGKLFF. The CDR3 DNA reads TGCGCCAGCAGCTTGACGAACCCCTCGGTAGGAAAACTGTTTTTT. The full variable domain, in which reference TRBV5-1 and TRBJ1-4 provide the parts outside the CDR3, is KAGVTQTPRYLIKTRGQQVTLSCSPISGHRSVSWYQQTPGQGLQFLFEYFSETQRNKGNFPGRFSGRQFSNSRSEMNVSTLELGDSALYLCASSLTNPSVGKLFFGSGTQLSVL.